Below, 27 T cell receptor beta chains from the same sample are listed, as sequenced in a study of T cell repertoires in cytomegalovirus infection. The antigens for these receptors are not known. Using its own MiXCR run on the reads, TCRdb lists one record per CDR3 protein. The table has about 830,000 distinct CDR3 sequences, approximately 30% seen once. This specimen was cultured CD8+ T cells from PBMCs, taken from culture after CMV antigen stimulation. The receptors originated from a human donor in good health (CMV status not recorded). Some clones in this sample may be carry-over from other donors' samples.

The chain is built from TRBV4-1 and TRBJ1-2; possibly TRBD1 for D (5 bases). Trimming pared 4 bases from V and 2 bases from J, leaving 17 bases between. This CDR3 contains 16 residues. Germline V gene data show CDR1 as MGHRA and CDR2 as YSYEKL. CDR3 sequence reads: CASSPSLRGENYGYTF. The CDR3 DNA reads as TGCGCCAGCAGCCCCAGTCTTCGGGGGGAGAACTATGGCTACACCTTC.

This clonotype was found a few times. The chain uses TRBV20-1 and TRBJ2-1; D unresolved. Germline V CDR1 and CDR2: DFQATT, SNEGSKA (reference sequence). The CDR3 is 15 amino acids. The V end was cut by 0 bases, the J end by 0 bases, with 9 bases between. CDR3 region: CSARDPVSSYNEQFF. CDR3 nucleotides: TGCAGTGCTAGAGACCCGGTGAGCTCCTACAATGAGCAGTTCTTC.

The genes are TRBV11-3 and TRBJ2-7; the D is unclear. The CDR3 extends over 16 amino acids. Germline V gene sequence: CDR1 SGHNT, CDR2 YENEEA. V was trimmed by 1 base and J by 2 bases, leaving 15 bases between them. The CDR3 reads CASSLVWIADPYEQYV. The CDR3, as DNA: TGTGCCAGCAGCTTAGTCTGGATTGCGGATCCCTACGAGCAGTACGTC.

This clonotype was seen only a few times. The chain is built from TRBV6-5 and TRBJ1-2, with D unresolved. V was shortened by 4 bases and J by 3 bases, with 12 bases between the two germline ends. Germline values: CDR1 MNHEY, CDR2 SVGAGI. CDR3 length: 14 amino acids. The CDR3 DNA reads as TGTGCCAGCAGTTTTGCAGGCTCCGACTATGGCTACACCTTC. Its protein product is CASSFAGSDYGYTF.

The CDR3 protein is CASSESTAVFYPYGYTF. In DNA form, the CDR3 reads TGCGCCAGCAGTGAGTCGACTGCGGTCTTCTACCCCTATGGCTACACCTTC. This sequence joins TRBV10-2 and TRBJ1-2; D gene uncertain. Germline V CDR1 and CDR2: WSHSY, SAAADI. The CDR3 length is 17 residues. V was cut by 0 bases and J by 4 bases, with 18 bases left in between.

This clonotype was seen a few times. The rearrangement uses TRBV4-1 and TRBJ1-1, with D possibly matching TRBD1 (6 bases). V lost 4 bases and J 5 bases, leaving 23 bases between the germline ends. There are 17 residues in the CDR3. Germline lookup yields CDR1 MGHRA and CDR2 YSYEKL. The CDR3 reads CASSPRSPDRTETEAFF. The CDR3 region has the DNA TGCGCCAGCAGCCCAAGATCCCCGGATAGGACAGAAACTGAAGCTTTCTTT.

As DNA, the CDR3 is TGTGCCAGCAGCACGGACAGACGAGGCGGGGAGCTGTTTTTT. Encoded protein: CASSTDRRGGELFF. The chain employs TRBV7-6 and TRBJ2-2, with D maybe TRBD1 (6 bases). The germline CDR1 and CDR2 sequences are SGHVS and FNYEAQ. Trimming pared 5 bases from V and 7 bases from J, leaving 14 bases between. This CDR3 has 14 residues.

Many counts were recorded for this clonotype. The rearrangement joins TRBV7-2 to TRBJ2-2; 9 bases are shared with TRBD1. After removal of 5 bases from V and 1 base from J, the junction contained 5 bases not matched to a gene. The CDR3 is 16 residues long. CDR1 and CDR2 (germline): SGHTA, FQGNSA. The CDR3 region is CASSGRDRENTGELFF. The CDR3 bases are TGTGCCAGCAGCGGACGGGACAGGGAGAACACCGGGGAGCTGTTTTTT.

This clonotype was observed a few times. The CDR3 reads CASSLVSGQDGTDTQYF. The CDR3 bases are TGTGCCAGCAGCTTAGTCTCGGGACAGGACGGCACAGATACGCAGTATTTT. V is TRBV7-8 and J is TRBJ2-3, with 8 positions matching TRBD1. The CDR3 length is 17 residues. The V segment lost 1 base and the J segment 1 base; nucleotides outside the gene matches: 7. CDR1 is SGHVS and CDR2 is FQNEAQ in the germline V gene.

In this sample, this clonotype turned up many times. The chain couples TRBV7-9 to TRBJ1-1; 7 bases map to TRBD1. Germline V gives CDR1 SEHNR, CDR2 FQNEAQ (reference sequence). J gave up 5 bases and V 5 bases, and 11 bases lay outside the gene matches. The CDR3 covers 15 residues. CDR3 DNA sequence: TGTGCCAGCAGCCATCGGACAGGTAGGGGGACTGAAGCTTTCTTT. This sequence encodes CASSHRTGRGTEAFF.

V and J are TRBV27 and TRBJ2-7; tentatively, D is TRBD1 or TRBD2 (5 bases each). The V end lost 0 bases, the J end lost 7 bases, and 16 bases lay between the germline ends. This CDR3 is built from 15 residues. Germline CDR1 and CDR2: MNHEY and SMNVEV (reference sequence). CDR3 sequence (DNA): TGTGCCAGCAGTTTATCGAACCCCGTGGGGGAGGAGCAGTACTTC. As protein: CASSLSNPVGEEQYF.

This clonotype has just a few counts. The CDR3 DNA sequence: TGCGCCAGCAGCTTGGTACCTAGCGGGGCGGCGGGGACCGGGGAGCTGTTTTTT. This translates into CASSLVPSGAAGTGELFF. The chain combines TRBV5-1 with TRBJ2-2; 9 nucleotides agree with TRBD2. CDR1 SGHRS and CDR2 YFSETQ come from the germline V gene. V shed 0 bases and J 5 bases; nucleotides not matched to a gene: 11. CDR3 size: 18 residues.

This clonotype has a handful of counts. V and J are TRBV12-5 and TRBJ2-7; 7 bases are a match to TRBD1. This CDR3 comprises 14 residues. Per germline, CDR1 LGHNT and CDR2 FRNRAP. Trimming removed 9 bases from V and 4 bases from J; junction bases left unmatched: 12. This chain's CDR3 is CASAPDTGAYEQYV. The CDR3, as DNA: TGTGCTAGCGCACCGGACACAGGGGCTTACGAGCAGTACGTC.

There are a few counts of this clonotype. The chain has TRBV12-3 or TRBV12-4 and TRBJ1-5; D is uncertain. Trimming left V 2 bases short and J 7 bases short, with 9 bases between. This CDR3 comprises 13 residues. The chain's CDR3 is CASSLTSSQPQHF. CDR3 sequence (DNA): TGTGCCAGCAGTTTAACGTCGAGCCAGCCCCAGCATTTT.

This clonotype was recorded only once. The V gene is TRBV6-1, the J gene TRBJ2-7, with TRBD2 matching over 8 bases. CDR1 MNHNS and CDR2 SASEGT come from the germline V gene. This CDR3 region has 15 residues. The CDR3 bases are TGTGTCAGCAGTGAAGCGGTAGCGGGATCCTACGAGCAGTACGTC. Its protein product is CVSSEAVAGSYEQYV.

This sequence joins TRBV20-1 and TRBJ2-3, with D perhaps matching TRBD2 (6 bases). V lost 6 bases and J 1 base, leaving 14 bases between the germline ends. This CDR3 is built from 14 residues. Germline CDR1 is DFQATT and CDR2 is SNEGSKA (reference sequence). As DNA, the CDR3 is TGCAGTGCAACTAGCAGTTATGGCACAGATACGCAGTATTTT. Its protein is CSATSSYGTDTQYF.

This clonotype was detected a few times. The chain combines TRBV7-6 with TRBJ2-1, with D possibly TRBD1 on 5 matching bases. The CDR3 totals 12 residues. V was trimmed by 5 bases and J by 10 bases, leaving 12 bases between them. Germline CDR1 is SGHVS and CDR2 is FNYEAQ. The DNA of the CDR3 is TGTGCCAGCAGCAGAGACAGCCCAGAGCAGTTCTTC. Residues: CASSRDSPEQFF.

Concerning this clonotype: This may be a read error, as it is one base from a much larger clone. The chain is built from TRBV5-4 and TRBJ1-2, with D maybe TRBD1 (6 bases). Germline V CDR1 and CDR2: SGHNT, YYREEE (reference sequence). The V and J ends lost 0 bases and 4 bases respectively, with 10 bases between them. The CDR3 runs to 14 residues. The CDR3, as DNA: TGTGCCAGCAGCTTGGACAGGGCCCGCTATGGCTACACCTTC. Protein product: CASSLDRARYGYTF.

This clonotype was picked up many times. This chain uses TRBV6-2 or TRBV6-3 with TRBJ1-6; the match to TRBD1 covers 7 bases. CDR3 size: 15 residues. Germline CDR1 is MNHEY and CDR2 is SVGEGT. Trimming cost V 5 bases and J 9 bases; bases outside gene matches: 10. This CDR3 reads CASSRRQGFPSPLHF. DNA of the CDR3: TGTGCCAGCAGTCGCCGACAGGGTTTCCCTTCACCCCTCCACTTT.

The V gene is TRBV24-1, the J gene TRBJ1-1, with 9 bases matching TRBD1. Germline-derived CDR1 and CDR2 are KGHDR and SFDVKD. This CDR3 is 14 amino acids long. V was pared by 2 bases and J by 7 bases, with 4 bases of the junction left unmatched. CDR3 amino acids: CATSDYGTGNEAFF. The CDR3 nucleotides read TGTGCCACCAGTGATTATGGGACAGGGAATGAAGCTTTCTTT.

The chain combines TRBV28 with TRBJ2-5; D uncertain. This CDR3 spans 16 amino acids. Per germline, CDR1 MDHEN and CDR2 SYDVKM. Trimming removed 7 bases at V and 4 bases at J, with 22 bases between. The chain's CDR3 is CASTPDSGRQRETQYF. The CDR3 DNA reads TGTGCCAGCACCCCGGATAGTGGGCGTCAGAGAGAGACCCAGTACTTC.

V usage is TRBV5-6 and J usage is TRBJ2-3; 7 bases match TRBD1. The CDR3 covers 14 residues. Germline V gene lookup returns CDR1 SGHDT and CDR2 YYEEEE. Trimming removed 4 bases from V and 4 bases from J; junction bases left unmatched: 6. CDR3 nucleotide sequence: TGTGCCAGCAGCGGCCCACAGGGGTCAGATACGCAGTATTTT. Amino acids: CASSGPQGSDTQYF.

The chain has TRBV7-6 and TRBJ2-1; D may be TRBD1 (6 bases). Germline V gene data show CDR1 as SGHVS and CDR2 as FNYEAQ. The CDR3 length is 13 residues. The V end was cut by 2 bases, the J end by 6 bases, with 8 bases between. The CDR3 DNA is TGTGCCAGCAGCTTATTGGGGGCCAATGAGCAGTTCTTC. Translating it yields CASSLLGANEQFF.

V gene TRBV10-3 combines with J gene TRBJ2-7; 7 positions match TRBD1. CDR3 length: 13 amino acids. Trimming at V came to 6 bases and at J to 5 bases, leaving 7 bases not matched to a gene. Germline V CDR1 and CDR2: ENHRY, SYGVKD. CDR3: CAISPTGFDEQYV. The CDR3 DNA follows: TGTGCCATCAGCCCGACAGGGTTCGACGAGCAGTACGTC.

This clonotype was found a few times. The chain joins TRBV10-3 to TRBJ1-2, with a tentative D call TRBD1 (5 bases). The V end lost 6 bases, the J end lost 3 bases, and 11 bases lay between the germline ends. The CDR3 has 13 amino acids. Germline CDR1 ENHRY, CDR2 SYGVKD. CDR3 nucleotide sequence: TGTGCCATCAGACCGGGGGATGACTATGGCTACACCTTC. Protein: CAIRPGDDYGYTF.

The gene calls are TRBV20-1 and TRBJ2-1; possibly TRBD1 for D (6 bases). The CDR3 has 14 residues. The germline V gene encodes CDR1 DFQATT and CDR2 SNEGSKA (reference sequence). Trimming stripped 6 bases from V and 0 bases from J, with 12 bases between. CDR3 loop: CSATGYDSYNEQFF. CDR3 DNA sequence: TGCAGTGCCACAGGGTACGACTCCTACAATGAGCAGTTCTTC.

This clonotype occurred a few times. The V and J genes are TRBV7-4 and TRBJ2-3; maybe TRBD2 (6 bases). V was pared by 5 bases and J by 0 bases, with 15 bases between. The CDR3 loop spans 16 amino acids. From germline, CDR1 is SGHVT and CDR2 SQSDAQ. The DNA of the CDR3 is TGTGCCAGCAGCCCTTTCGGGGGTCCTAGCACAGATACGCAGTATTTT. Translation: CASSPFGGPSTDTQYF. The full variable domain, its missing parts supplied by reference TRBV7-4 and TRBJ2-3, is GAGVSQSPRYKVAKRGRDVALRCDSISGHVTLYWYRQTLGQGSEVLTYSQSDAQRDKSGRPSGRFSAERPERSVSTLKIQRTEQGDSAVYLCASSPFGGPSTDTQYFGPGTRLTVL.